The sequence of this TCR beta chain was determined in a study of T cell responses to AZD1222 COVID-19 vaccine. Background on the study: Second-dose recipients at about 4 or about 12 weeks were treated as one pooled group. Study-wide findings and caveats: Within unmutated variant regions lay the reported targets of nearly half of spike-specific TCRs. Dominant at 160-218 and 743-854, vaccine-associated CD4 TCRs also spanned spike. Females outnumbered males among donors, who were mostly white British; clonal diversity was possibly underestimated.

This clone was found once. Its antigen is unknown. Sequencing used immunoSEQ multiplex PCR; TCRdb keeps in-frame clones, though not all of them. The repertoire holds about 95,000 clones, with about 89% as singletons. V was cut by 1 base and J by 3 bases, with 6 bases left in between. The CDR3 runs to 13 residues. Germline V gene lookup returns CDR1 LGHNT and CDR2 FRNRAP. The chain links TRBV12-5 to TRBJ1-2; no definite D call. Source: peripheral blood, taken on day 0 of AZD1222 vaccination. This TCR derives from an adult in good health. CDR3 sequence reads: CASGLGRYYGYTF. CDR3 nucleotides: TGTGCTAGTGGTTTGGGCCGATACTATGGCTACACCTTC.